Shown below are 12 T cell receptor beta chains from a single sample sequenced in a study of CD8 T cells in ankylosing spondylitis. TCRdb re-derived calls from the 5' RACE reads in MiXCR, one entry per CDR3 protein. The table has about 240,000 distinct CDR3 sequences, around 10% seen once. The sample was blood, either unsorted or a sorted T cell fraction (not recorded which). The receptors originated from a male donor with ankylosing spondylitis or in good health (not recorded which).

Ten or more counts support this clonotype. This chain joins TRBV7-6 and TRBJ2-5, with unresolved D. V lost 1 base and J 2 bases, leaving 5 bases between the germline ends. This CDR3 comprises 13 residues. CDR1 and CDR2 (germline): SGHVS, FNYEAQ. The CDR3 nucleotides are TGTGCCAGCAGCTTAGTCCTACAAGAGACCCAGTACTTC. Residues: CASSLVLQETQYF.

CDR3 bases: TGTGCCAGCAGCCAAGATAACCCGGACAATCAGCCCCAGCATTTT. Protein sequence: CASSQDNPDNQPQHF. This rearrangement joins TRBV3-1 to TRBJ1-5; D ambiguous. CDR1 is LGHDT and CDR2 is YNNKEL in the germline V gene (reference sequence). This CDR3 spans 15 amino acids. The V gene lost 0 bases and the J gene lost 3 bases, with 9 bases spanning the gap. Full variable domain (missing parts from reference TRBV3-1 and TRBJ1-5): DTAVSQTPKYLVTQMGNDKSIKCEQNLGHDTMYWYKQDSKKFLKIMFSYNNKELIINETVPNRFSPKSPDKAHLNLHINSLELGDSAVYFCASSQDNPDNQPQHFGDGTRLSIL.

This clonotype appeared many times. CDR3: CATGTGDDEQFF. CDR3 in DNA: TGTGCCACCGGGACAGGGGACGATGAGCAGTTCTTC. This sequence joins TRBV10-3 and TRBJ2-1; 10 bases are a match to TRBD1. This CDR3 region has 12 residues. Looked up from germline, CDR1 is ENHRY and CDR2 is SYGVKD. V was pared by 10 bases and J by 8 bases, with 5 bases of the junction left unmatched.

The table lists this clonotype with many counts. The chain carries TRBV9 and TRBJ1-1; D is undetermined. The germline V gene encodes CDR1 SGDLS and CDR2 YYNGEE. CDR3 size: 17 residues. The ends were cut back, 4 bases at V and 0 bases at J, with 19 bases in the middle. The CDR3 here is CASSPRVGNTMNTEAFF. The CDR3 coding sequence is TGTGCCAGCAGCCCCCGGGTGGGGAACACTATGAACACTGAAGCTTTCTTT.

This clonotype occurred a few times. This rearrangement joins TRBV24-1 to TRBJ2-5, with 9 bases lining up with TRBD2. The CDR3 has 14 amino acids. Germline CDR1 is KGHDR and CDR2 is SFDVKD. V was clipped by 4 bases and J by 5 bases; unmatched bases: 4. The CDR3 DNA is TGTGCCACCAGTGACCCCGGACTAGCGGAGACCCAGTACTTC. It is translated as CATSDPGLAETQYF.

This CDR3 is CASSLDWVGYTF. The CDR3, as DNA: TGTGCCAGCAGCTTAGATTGGGTTGGCTACACCTTC. The gene calls are TRBV11-3 and TRBJ1-2, with unresolved D. CDR1 and CDR2 (germline): SGHNT, YENEEA. V was cut by 0 bases and J by 7 bases, with 6 bases left in between. The CDR3 spans 12 residues. Full variable domain (missing parts from reference TRBV11-3 and TRBJ1-2): EAGVVQSPRYKIIEKKQPVAFWCNPISGHNTLYWYLQNLGQGPELLIRYENEEAVDDSQLPKDRFSAERLKGVDSTLKIQPAELGDSAVYLCASSLDWVGYTFGSGTRLTVV.

The chain links TRBV14 to TRBJ2-4; 10 bases are a match to TRBD2. Germline loops: CDR1 SGHDN, CDR2 FVKESK. Trimming took 1 base from V and 3 from J; bases not matched to a gene: 0. This CDR3 has 15 amino acids. As DNA, the CDR3 is TGTGCCAGCAGCCAAGGGACTAGCGGCAAAAACATTCAGTACTTC. Its translation is CASSQGTSGKNIQYF.

This clonotype has a count of ten or more. The chain links TRBV12-3 or TRBV12-4 to TRBJ1-5, with D possibly TRBD1 on 5 matching bases. V was shortened by 2 bases and J by 6 bases, with 11 bases between the two germline ends. The CDR3 runs to 14 residues. The CDR3 is CASSLSGFVQPQHF. In DNA, the CDR3 is TGTGCCAGCAGTTTATCAGGGTTTGTTCAGCCCCAGCATTTT.

The chain combines TRBV12-3 or TRBV12-4 with TRBJ1-5, with D maybe TRBD1 (5 bases). The CDR3 length is 15 residues. Deletions cut 6 bases from V and 0 bases from J, with 12 bases between. The CDR3 region is CASRDKGISNQPQHF. For the CDR3, the DNA is TGTGCCAGCAGGGACAAGGGTATTAGCAATCAGCCCCAGCATTTT.

This clonotype has at least ten counts. The J gene is TRBJ1-5, the V gene TRBV20-1; TRBD1 might be the D (5 bases). Trimming cost V 1 base and J 3 bases, with 13 bases left between them. The CDR3 spans 15 residues. Germline values: CDR1 DFQATT, CDR2 SNEGSKA (reference sequence). The CDR3 nucleotides are TGCAGTGCTAGAGGCTTGGGGGGGGACAATCAGCCCCAGCATTTT. Translated: CSARGLGGDNQPQHF.

This clonotype was picked up a small number of times. The CDR3 DNA reads as TGTGCCAGCAGTTTAGGGCGGCCGGACAATGAGCAGTTCTTC. Translated, it gives CASSLGRPDNEQFF. The V and J genes are TRBV12-3 or TRBV12-4 and TRBJ2-1; D remains ambiguous. V lost 1 base to trimming and J lost 5 bases, with 9 bases between them. The CDR3 totals 14 residues.

The sample holds many counts of this clonotype. V usage is TRBV5-1 and J usage is TRBJ1-1; 11 bases fit TRBD1. V dropped 5 bases and J dropped 6; count of bases not matched to a gene: 3. This CDR3 comprises 13 residues. Germline V lookup: CDR1 SGHRS, CDR2 YFSETQ. The CDR3 is CASRTGQGAEAFF. The CDR3 DNA reads as TGCGCCAGCAGGACGGGACAGGGGGCTGAAGCTTTCTTT. Drawing the rest from reference TRBV5-1 and TRBJ1-1, the complete variable domain is KAGVTQTPRYLIKTRGQQVTLSCSPISGHRSVSWYQQTPGQGLQFLFEYFSETQRNKGNFPGRFSGRQFSNSRSEMNVSTLELGDSALYLCASRTGQGAEAFFGQGTRLTVV.